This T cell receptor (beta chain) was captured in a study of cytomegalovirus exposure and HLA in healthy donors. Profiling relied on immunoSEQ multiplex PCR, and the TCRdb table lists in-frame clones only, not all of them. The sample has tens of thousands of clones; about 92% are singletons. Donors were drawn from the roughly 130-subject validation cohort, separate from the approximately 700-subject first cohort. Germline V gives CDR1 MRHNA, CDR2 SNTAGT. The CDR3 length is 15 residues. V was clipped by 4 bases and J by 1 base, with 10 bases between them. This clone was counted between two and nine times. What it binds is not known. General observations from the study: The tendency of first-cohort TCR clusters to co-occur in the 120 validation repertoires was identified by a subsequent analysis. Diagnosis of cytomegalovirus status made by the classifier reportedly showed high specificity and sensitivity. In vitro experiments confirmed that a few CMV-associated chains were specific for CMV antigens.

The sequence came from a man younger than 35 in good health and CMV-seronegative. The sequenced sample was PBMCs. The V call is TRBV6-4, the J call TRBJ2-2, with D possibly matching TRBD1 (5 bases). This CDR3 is CASSAQGGNTGELFF. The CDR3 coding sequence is TGTGCCAGCAGTGCTCAGGGCGGGAACACCGGGGAGCTGTTTTTT.